The 3 T cell receptor beta chains given below trace back to one sample, sequenced in a study of shared clonotypes between healthy human individuals (dated by TCRdb to 2018 to 2020). CD8 naive samples consisted of CD45RO-negative cells that were positively selected for CCR7, yielding a CD45RA+CCR7+ population without TemRA cells. Libraries came from the immunoSEQ multiplex PCR assay. This immuneACCESS table, as held by TCRdb, lists in-frame sequences with V and J called but not all clones. Of the missing ones, under half trace to an unresolved V gene in checked studies; the others have no known cause. The sample table shows millions of clones, and about 92% are seen once. Jointly, the top ten make up under 2% of the sample. Material: naive CD8+ T cells from PBMCs. The cell subset or site label, as the study defines it: CD45RA+CCR7+. These TCRs come from a man between 18 and 35 years old in good health. Some clones in this sample may be carry-over from other donors' samples.

This chain links TRBV11-2 with TRBJ2-1; 9 positions agree with TRBD2. The ends lost 3 bases at V and 10 bases at J; junction bases unmatched: 7. This CDR3 is 14 amino acids long. Germline assignment: CDR1 SGHAT and CDR2 FQNNGV. In DNA, the CDR3 is TGTGCCAGCAGCTTGGGTCTCGCGGGGGGGGAGCAGTTCTTC. The encoded protein is CASSLGLAGGEQFF. Full variable domain (missing parts from reference TRBV11-2 and TRBJ2-1): EAGVAQSPRYKIIEKRQSVAFWCNPISGHATLYWYQQILGQGPKLLIQFQNNGVVDDSQLPKDRFSAERLKGVDSTLKIQPAKLEDSAVYLCASSLGLAGGEQFFGPGTRLTVL.

This clone came up a few times. The gene calls are TRBV18 and TRBJ1-2; 7 nucleotides line up with TRBD1. The ends lost 6 bases at V and 3 bases at J; junction bases unmatched: 19. Germline assignment: CDR1 KGHSH and CDR2 LQKENI. The CDR3 is 18 residues long. CDR3 bases: TGTGCCAGCTCGCTCGAGAGAAAAGACAGGGTCGAAGACTATGGCTACACCTTC. As protein: CASSLERKDRVEDYGYTF. The whole variable domain, remainder taken from reference TRBV18 and TRBJ1-2, is NAGVMQNPRHLVRRRGQEARLRCSPMKGHSHVYWYRQLPEEGLKFMVYLQKENIIDESGMPKERFSAEFPKEGPSILRIQQVVRGDSAAYFCASSLERKDRVEDYGYTFGSGTRLTVV.

In regard to this clone: Within the sample, other DNA sequences also encode this same CDR3. This chain links TRBV7-9 with TRBJ1-1, with 8 bases fitting TRBD1. The CDR3 consists of 12 residues. Germline CDR1 reads SEHNR; CDR2 reads FQNEAQ (reference sequence). V shed 5 bases and J 8 bases; nucleotides not matched to a gene: 4. In nucleotides, the CDR3 is TGTGCCAGCAGCGCAGGGACAGGAGAAGCTTTCTTT. Protein product: CASSAGTGEAFF.